Listed below are T cell receptor beta chains from one sample, sequenced in a study of OX40 agonist ivuxolimab in advanced cancers. Some clones are missing from TCRdb's copy, which holds only in-frame ones; the method was immunoSEQ multiplex PCR. Here the sample spans 75,000 to 80,000 clones, approximately 82% being singletons. The specimen comprised CD4+ or CD8+ T cells sorted from blood, sampled in a trial of the OX40 agonist ivuxolimab. The receptor source for this set is an adult with an advanced solid tumor such as melanoma, head and neck, liver or kidney cancer. Both conserved end residues are part of each CDR3. The D gene is left open where the match is weak. Only part of the rows carry a size: once, few, many, or a class if the clone is expanded.

cdr3_length	d_call	v_call	j_call	clone_size	cdr3_aa	cdr3_nt
12	.	TRBV9	TRBJ2-3	.	CASSVDSDTQYF	TGTGCCAGCAGCGTAGATTCAGATACGCAGTATTTT
14	.	TRBV5-1	TRBJ1-2	.	CASSFHTGSDGYTF	TGCGCCAGCAGCTTCCACACTGGAAGCGATGGCTACACCTTC
16	.	TRBV21-1	TRBJ1-5	few	CASSKPEDRVRRPQHF	TGTGCCAGCAGCAAACCGGAGGACAGGGTAAGAAGACCCCAGCATTTT
13	TRBD1	TRBV6-1	TRBJ2-4	.	CASGTGQGYIQYF	TGTGCCAGTGGGACAGGGCAGGGGTACATTCAGTACTTC
15	.	TRBV11-3	TRBJ1-1	once	CASTSSYRMNTEAFF	TGTGCCAGCACTTCTTCTTACAGAATGAACACTGAAGCTTTCTTT
14	.	TRBV12-5	TRBJ1-5	.	CASGADGSNQPQHF	TGTGCTAGTGGGGCTGACGGTAGCAATCAGCCCCAGCATTTT
15	.	TRBV4-2	TRBJ1-2	.	CASGDKGQGIYGYTF	TGTGCCAGCGGAGACAAGGGGCAGGGAATCTATGGCTACACCTTC
13	TRBD1	TRBV5-1	TRBJ2-2	.	CASSPQGAGELFF	TGCGCCAGCAGCCCCCAGGGGGCGGGGGAGCTGTTTTTT
13	.	TRBV2	TRBJ1-5	medium-sized	CASSGMSNQPQHF	TGTGCCAGCAGTGGAATGAGCAATCAGCCCCAGCATTTT
15	.	TRBV5-1	TRBJ2-1	.	CASSSTGSRGDEQFF	TGCGCCAGCAGCTCAACCGGATCAAGGGGGGATGAGCAGTTCTTC
12	.	TRBV2	TRBJ1-1	once	CASSASGTLVPF	TGTGCCAGCAGTGCTTCCGGGACACTCGTACCCTTT
15	.	TRBV4-3	TRBJ2-7	.	CASSQDRRGVGEQYF	TGCGCCAGCAGCCAAGATCGGAGAGGAGTGGGCGAGCAGTACTTC
15	TRBD1	TRBV9	TRBJ1-2	few	CASSVDVGQYGGYTF	TGTGCCAGCAGCGTAGATGTGGGACAGTACGGTGGCTACACCTTC
16	.	TRBV7-9	TRBJ1-2	once	CASSSNGTSNYYGYTF	TGTGCCAGCAGCTCAAACGGGACCTCGAATTACTATGGCTACACCTTC
13	.	TRBV13	TRBJ1-1	.	CASSLGRGTEAFF	TGTGCCAGCAGCTTGGGTCGAGGGACTGAAGCTTTCTTT
14	.	TRBV2	TRBJ2-5	.	CASSGSGRQETQYF	TGTGCCAGCAGTGGGTCGGGGCGCCAAGAGACCCAGTACTTC
15	.	TRBV6-5	TRBJ1-5	.	CASSYSNGKNQPQHF	TGTGCCAGCAGTTACTCGAACGGGAAGAATCAGCCCCAGCATTTT
11	.	TRBV28	TRBJ2-7	.	CASSANYEQYF	TGTGCCAGCAGCGCCAACTACGAGCAGTACTTC
12	.	TRBV2	TRBJ2-7	.	CASSESSYEQYF	TGTGCCAGCAGTGAGAGCTCCTACGAGCAGTACTTC
16	.	TRBV28	TRBJ1-3	.	CASSSAEPRTGNTIYF	TGTGCCAGCAGTTCCGCAGAGCCGCGTACTGGAAACACCATATATTTT
12	.	TRBV7-2	TRBJ1-6	.	CASRRGDSPLHF	TGTGCCAGCCGTAGAGGGGATTCACCCCTCCACTTT
13	TRBD2	TRBV6-5	TRBJ2-7	.	CASSYLGGYEQYF	TGTGCCAGCAGTTACTTGGGAGGGTACGAGCAGTACTTC
18	.	TRBV19	TRBJ1-3	.	CASSIEVGSPSSGNTIYF	TGTGCCAGTAGTATAGAGGTCGGCAGCCCGAGCTCTGGAAACACCATATATTTT
15	TRBD2	TRBV18	TRBJ2-7	.	CASSPRQGGSYEQYF	TGTGCCAGCTCACCACGGCAGGGAGGGTCCTACGAGCAGTACTTC
13	.	TRBV9	TRBJ1-1	.	CASSVGRNTEAFF	TGTGCCAGCAGCGTAGGCAGAAACACTGAAGCTTTCTTT
14	.	TRBV7-9	TRBJ2-6	.	CASSFRSGANVLTF	TGTGCCAGCAGCTTCCGCTCTGGGGCCAACGTCCTGACTTTC
16	.	TRBV28	TRBJ2-4	.	CASSTIKVGGKNIQYF	TGTGCCAGCAGTACTATAAAAGTGGGGGGAAAAAACATTCAGTACTTC
15	.	TRBV19	TRBJ1-6	.	CASSIRAGERSPLHF	TGTGCCAGTAGTATAAGGGCAGGCGAGCGGTCACCCCTCCACTTT
15	.	TRBV27	TRBJ1-6	.	CASSLRPANNSPLHF	TGTGCCAGCAGTTTACGACCAGCTAATAATTCACCCCTCCACTTT
14	.	TRBV2	TRBJ1-1	.	CASSVRQVNTEAFF	TGTGCCAGCAGCGTCAGACAGGTAAACACTGAAGCTTTCTTT
16	.	TRBV5-5	TRBJ1-3	.	CASSLVGGPRGNTIYF	TGTGCCAGCAGCTTGGTCGGAGGCCCCCGTGGAAACACCATATATTTT
14	.	TRBV28	TRBJ1-5	.	CASSLGFGNQPQHF	TGTGCCAGCAGTTTGGGGTTTGGCAATCAGCCCCAGCATTTT
17	.	TRBV5-6	TRBJ1-5	.	CASSLKAGANSNQPQHF	TGTGCCAGCAGCTTGAAGGCAGGGGCTAATAGCAATCAGCCCCAGCATTTT
16	TRBD1	TRBV28	TRBJ2-5	.	CASSSSGTGRRETQYF	TGTGCCAGCAGTTCATCCGGGACAGGGAGGCGAGAGACCCAGTACTTC
15	TRBD2	TRBV19	TRBJ2-5	.	CASSPSGRAGETQYF	TGTGCCAGTAGCCCTAGCGGGAGGGCCGGAGAGACCCAGTACTTC
15	TRBD1	TRBV5-5	TRBJ1-4	.	CASSLVGTGNEKLFF	TGTGCCAGCAGCCTCGTTGGGACAGGAAATGAAAAACTGTTTTTT
13	.	TRBV5-8	TRBJ2-5	.	CASSWGPQETQYF	TGTGCCAGCAGCTGGGGCCCCCAAGAGACCCAGTACTTC
15	TRBD1	TRBV6-5	TRBJ2-5	.	CASSYSDRGWETQYF	TGTGCCAGCAGTTACTCGGACAGGGGGTGGGAGACCCAGTACTTC
13	TRBD1	TRBV19	TRBJ1-1	.	CASSIEDRSEAFF	TGTGCCAGTAGTATAGAGGACAGGAGTGAAGCTTTCTTT
14	TRBD1	TRBV5-4	TRBJ1-6	.	CASSQGQGNSPLHF	TGTGCCAGCAGCCAAGGACAGGGAAATTCACCCCTCCACTTT
10	.	TRBV20-1	TRBJ1-5	.	CSAAGRPQHF	TGCAGTGCTGCAGGGCGGCCCCAGCATTTT
14	.	TRBV30	TRBJ1-2	few	CAWGGGLANYGYTF	TGTGCCTGGGGCGGGGGGCTAGCTAACTATGGCTACACCTTC
14	.	TRBV27	TRBJ1-6	.	CASSLWGGGSPLHF	TGTGCCAGCAGTTTATGGGGGGGTGGTTCACCCCTCCACTTT
14	.	TRBV28	TRBJ1-5	.	CASRWGQVNQPQHF	TGTGCCAGCAGGTGGGGGCAGGTGAATCAGCCCCAGCATTTT
19	TRBD2	TRBV7-3	TRBJ2-2	.	CASSPIGTSGRANTGELFF	TGTGCCAGCAGCCCAATTGGGACTAGCGGGAGGGCCAACACCGGGGAGCTGTTTTTT
19	TRBD1	TRBV7-2	TRBJ1-4	.	CASSLDLQGGPRTNEKLFF	TGTGCCAGCAGCTTAGATTTACAGGGGGGTCCTAGAACTAATGAAAAACTGTTTTTT
14	.	TRBV11-3	TRBJ2-5	.	CASSLEGWEETQYF	TGTGCCAGCAGCTTAGAAGGATGGGAAGAGACCCAGTACTTC
14	TRBD1	TRBV29-1	TRBJ2-5	.	CSVETGQGSETQYF	TGCAGCGTTGAAACGGGACAGGGGTCGGAGACCCAGTACTTC
15	.	TRBV6-5	TRBJ2-5	.	CASSYSGRVDATQYF	TGTGCCAGCAGTTACTCGGGCAGGGTCGATGCGACCCAGTACTTC
12	.	TRBV18	TRBJ2-7	.	CASSLVPYEQYF	TGTGCCAGCTCACTCGTCCCCTACGAGCAGTACTTC
14	TRBD2	TRBV30	TRBJ2-1	.	CAWSVASGIREQFF	TGTGCCTGGAGTGTGGCTAGCGGCATAAGGGAGCAGTTCTTC
12	.	TRBV5-5	TRBJ2-5	.	CASSLRQETQYF	TGTGCCAGCAGCTTGAGGCAAGAGACCCAGTACTTC
15	TRBD1	TRBV4-1	TRBJ2-7	.	CASSISTGSSYEQYF	TGCGCCAGCAGCATATCGACAGGGAGCTCCTACGAGCAGTACTTC
15	.	TRBV28	TRBJ1-5	.	CASSPLGMGNQPQHF	TGTGCCAGCAGCCCCCTTGGGATGGGAAATCAGCCCCAGCATTTT
13	.	TRBV6-6	TRBJ1-5	few	CASSPFENQPQHF	TGTGCCAGCAGTCCCTTCGAAAATCAGCCCCAGCATTTT
17	.	TRBV29-1	TRBJ1-1	few	CSVGGKGGRRTNTEAFF	TGCAGCGTTGGAGGGAAGGGGGGTAGGAGAACGAACACTGAAGCTTTCTTT
14	TRBD1	TRBV4-1	TRBJ2-7	.	CASSRPQGAWEQYF	TGTGCCAGCAGCCGCCCCCAGGGGGCTTGGGAGCAGTACTTC
15	.	TRBV5-1	TRBJ1-3	.	CASSPRQTTGNTIYF	TGCGCCAGCAGCCCTAGACAGACTACTGGAAACACCATATATTTT
17	.	TRBV30	TRBJ2-1	once	CAWSVRFGLALDNEQFF	TGTGCCTGGAGTGTACGTTTTGGGCTAGCCCTCGACAATGAGCAGTTCTTC